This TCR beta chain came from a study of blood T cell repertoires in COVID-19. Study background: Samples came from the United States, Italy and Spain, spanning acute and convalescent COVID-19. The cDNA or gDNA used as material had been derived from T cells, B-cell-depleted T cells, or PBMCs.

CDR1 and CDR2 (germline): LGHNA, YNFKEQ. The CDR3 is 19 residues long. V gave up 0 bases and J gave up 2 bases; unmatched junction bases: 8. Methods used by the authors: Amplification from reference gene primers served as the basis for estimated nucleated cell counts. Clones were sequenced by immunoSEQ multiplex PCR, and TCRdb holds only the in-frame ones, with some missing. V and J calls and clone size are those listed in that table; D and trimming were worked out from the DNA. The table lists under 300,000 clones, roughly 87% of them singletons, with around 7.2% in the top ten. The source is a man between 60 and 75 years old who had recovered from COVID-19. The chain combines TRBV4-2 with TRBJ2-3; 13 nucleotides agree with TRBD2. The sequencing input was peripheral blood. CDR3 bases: TGTGCCAGCAGCCAAGATTGGGTGACTAGCGGGGGGTACACAGATACGCAGTATTTT. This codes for CASSQDWVTSGGYTDTQYF.